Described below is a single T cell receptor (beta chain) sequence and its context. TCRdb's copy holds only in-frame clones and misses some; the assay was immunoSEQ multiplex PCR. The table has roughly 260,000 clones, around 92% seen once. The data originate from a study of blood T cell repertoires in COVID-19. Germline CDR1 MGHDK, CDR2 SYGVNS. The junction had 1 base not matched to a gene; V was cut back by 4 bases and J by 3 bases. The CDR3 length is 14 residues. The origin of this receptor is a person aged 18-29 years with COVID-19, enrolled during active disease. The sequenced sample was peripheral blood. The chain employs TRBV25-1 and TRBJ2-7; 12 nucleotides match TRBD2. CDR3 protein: CASSVTSGSYEQYF. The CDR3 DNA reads TGTGCCAGCAGTGTGACTAGCGGGAGCTACGAGCAGTACTTC.